The 32 T cell receptor beta chains given below trace back to one sample, sequenced in a study of blood T cell repertoires in COVID-19. Sequencing used immunoSEQ multiplex PCR; TCRdb keeps in-frame clones, though not all of them. In the table there are a few hundred thousand clones, 88% of which are singletons. The sample was peripheral blood. The receptors originated from a woman aged 30 to 39 who had recovered from COVID-19.

The chain is built from TRBV2 and TRBJ1-1; D gene unclear. This CDR3 comprises 13 residues. CDR1 is SNHLY, CDR2 FYNNEI, per germline. The V end lost 8 bases, the J end lost 3 bases, and 13 bases lay between the germline ends. The CDR3 region has the DNA TGTGCCAGCCAAGCGGGGAAGGACACTGAAGCTTTCTTT. Its protein product is CASQAGKDTEAFF.

This chain uses TRBV4-3 with TRBJ2-1; tentatively, D is TRBD1 (6 bases). Germline CDR1 and CDR2: LGHNA and YSLEER. Trimming shortened V by 0 bases and J by 2 bases, and 11 bases separated the two germline ends. CDR3 length equals 16 residues. DNA of the CDR3: TGCGCCAGCAGCCAAGAATGGGGGCTCGCCTACAATGAGCAGTTCTTC. Protein sequence: CASSQEWGLAYNEQFF.

V usage is TRBV5-8 and J usage is TRBJ2-1; D is unresolved. This CDR3 is 16 amino acids long. V lost 0 bases to trimming and J lost 0 bases, with 10 bases between them. Germline assignment: CDR1 SGHTS and CDR2 YDEGEE. DNA for the CDR3: TGTGCCAGCAGCTTGGTACTGCTCCTCTCCTACAATGAGCAGTTCTTC. Its translation: CASSLVLLLSYNEQFF. The variable domain in full, with the rest retrieved from reference TRBV5-8 and TRBJ2-1, is EAGVTQSPTHLIKTRGQQATLRCSPISGHTSVYWYQQALGLGLQFLLWYDEGEERNRGNFPPRFSGRQFPNYSSELNVNALELEDSALYLCASSLVLLLSYNEQFFGPGTRLTVL.

The chain employs TRBV10-3 and TRBJ2-4; possible D gene TRBD1, 6 bases. The CDR3 totals 16 residues. Trimming removed 0 bases at V and 3 bases at J, with 12 bases between. Germline-derived CDR1 and CDR2 are ENHRY and SYGVKD. The CDR3 bases are TGTGCCATCAGTGAGTCCGTGACAGGCAACAAAAACATTCAGTACTTC. Protein: CAISESVTGNKNIQYF.

The chain has TRBV6-5 and TRBJ1-1, with a tentative D call TRBD1 (6 bases). The germline CDR1 and CDR2 sequences are MNHEY and SVGAGI. The CDR3 spans 14 residues. The ends were cut back, 6 bases at V and 3 bases at J, with 14 bases in the middle. The CDR3 loop is CASSGVRGYTEAFF. Here the CDR3 DNA reads TGTGCCAGCAGCGGGGTCAGGGGTTACACTGAAGCTTTCTTT.

The chain employs TRBV2 and TRBJ2-5; D is uncertain. The V gene lost 6 bases and the J gene lost 4 bases, with 9 bases spanning the gap. CDR1 is SNHLY, CDR2 FYNNEI, per germline. The CDR3 totals 12 residues. The CDR3 region is CASREDGETQYF. In nucleotides, the CDR3 is TGTGCCAGCAGAGAGGATGGAGAGACCCAGTACTTC.

This chain links TRBV28 with TRBJ2-3, with D possibly being TRBD2 (5 bases). Per germline, CDR1 MDHEN and CDR2 SYDVKM. Trimming shortened V by 3 bases and J by 10 bases, and 20 bases separated the two germline ends. The CDR3 consists of 15 residues. The CDR3 DNA reads TGTGCCAGCAGTTTGCCCCCTTGGGCGGGTGGGGCGCAGTATTTT. Translating gives CASSLPPWAGGAQYF.

As DNA, the CDR3 is TGTGCCAGTAGTGCCGCCGGGGAGCCTGGAAACACCATATATTTT. Protein: CASSAAGEPGNTIYF. The chain combines TRBV19 with TRBJ1-3; no firm D call. CDR3 size: 15 residues. Trimming removed 5 bases at V and 2 bases at J, with 13 bases between. Germline values: CDR1 LNHDA, CDR2 SQIVND (reference sequence).

V and J are TRBV9 and TRBJ2-5, with a weak D call TRBD1 (6 bases). Trimming stripped 4 bases from V and 4 bases from J, with 17 bases between. The CDR3 totals 15 residues. The V gene's germline CDR1 is SGDLS and CDR2 YYNGEE. DNA of the CDR3: TGTGCCAGCAGCCCCCACCCTGGGGGCCCAGAGACCCAGTACTTC. This translates into CASSPHPGGPETQYF.

This rearrangement joins TRBV19 to TRBJ2-7; 7 bases line up with TRBD1. Germline assignment: CDR1 LNHDA and CDR2 SQIVND (reference sequence). This CDR3 region has 16 residues. The ends lost 5 bases at V and 0 bases at J; junction bases unmatched: 10. In DNA form, the CDR3 reads TGTGCCAGTAGTCCATGGGCAGGGGGAACCTCCTACGAGCAGTACTTC. Protein: CASSPWAGGTSYEQYF.

The chain is built from TRBV6-2 or TRBV6-3 and TRBJ1-1; D possibly corresponds to TRBD1 (6 bases). CDR1 and CDR2 from the germline V gene are MNHEY and SVGEGT. The CDR3 loop spans 12 amino acids. Trimming shortened V by 5 bases and J by 5 bases, and 9 bases separated the two germline ends. CDR3 sequence reads: CASSARGTEAFF. The CDR3 DNA reads as TGTGCCAGCAGTGCCAGGGGTACTGAAGCTTTCTTT.

The chain uses TRBV21-1 and TRBJ2-3; TRBD1 reflects the table's D call only, with no check against the DNA. TRBV21-1 is listed as a pseudogene. The CDR3 sequence is 18 residues long. CDR3 bases: TGTGCCAGCAGCAAAATAGAGGGTGGCAGGGGTCGGGCAGATACGCAGTATTTT. It is translated as CASSKIEGGRGRADTQYF.

The chain links TRBV27 to TRBJ1-5; possible D gene TRBD1, 6 bases. Trimming cost V 2 bases and J 4 bases, with 21 bases left between them. This CDR3 region has 18 residues. Germline V CDR1 and CDR2: MNHEY, SMNVEV (reference sequence). The DNA of the CDR3 is TGTGCCAGCAGTTTAGGGACTACGGGGGGGGCATGGAATCAGCCCCAGCATTTT. Its translation is CASSLGTTGGAWNQPQHF.

This sequence joins TRBV3-1 (or the pseudogene TRBV3-2) and TRBJ2-5; 9 bases align to TRBD2. Germline V CDR1 and CDR2: LGHDT, YNNKEL (reference sequence). The V segment lost 6 bases and the J segment 5 bases; nucleotides outside the gene matches: 10. The CDR3 is made up of 15 amino acids. CDR3 bases: TGTGCCAGCAGTAAAGGGCGGGGGGGCCAGGAGACCCAGTACTTC. Protein product: CASSKGRGGQETQYF.

The V call is TRBV19, the J call TRBJ2-1; 14 bases map to TRBD2. The V gene end was trimmed by 5 bases and the J gene end by 7 bases; junction bases not matched to a gene: 7. CDR3 length: 16 amino acids. Germline V gene lookup returns CDR1 LNHDA and CDR2 SQIVND (reference sequence). This chain's CDR3 is CASSPRTSGGSNEQFF. DNA for the CDR3: TGTGCCAGTAGTCCCCGGACTAGCGGGGGGTCGAATGAGCAGTTCTTC.

The chain recombines TRBV2 with TRBJ2-7; TRBD2 is a possible D gene (5 bases). This CDR3 comprises 12 residues. Germline V gene sequence: CDR1 SNHLY, CDR2 FYNNEI. With 8 bases removed from V and 6 bases from J, the gap between germline ends came to 14 bases. For the CDR3, the DNA is TGTGCCAGCTCCGTGGGCGGGCCCGAGCAGTACTTC. Residues: CASSVGGPEQYF.

This clone was observed a few times. V usage is TRBV7-2 and J usage is TRBJ2-5; TRBD2 might be the D (5 bases). The CDR3 covers 13 residues. Germline CDR1 is SGHTA and CDR2 is FQGNSA. Trimming left V 4 bases short and J 4 bases short, with 10 bases between. The CDR3 nucleotides are TGTGCCAGCAGCTCGTGGGAGAGAGAGACCCAGTACTTC. Translation gives CASSSWERETQYF.

The chain couples TRBV3-1 (or the pseudogene TRBV3-2) to TRBJ1-1; TRBD1 agrees at 7 bases. Losses at the gene ends were 3 bases for V and 1 base for J; bases not matched to a gene: 2. CDR1 is LGHDT and CDR2 is YNNKEL in the germline V gene (reference sequence). The CDR3 has 14 residues. The CDR3 loop is CASSHRDRNTEAFF. CDR3 DNA: TGTGCCAGCAGCCACAGGGACAGGAACACTGAAGCTTTCTTT.

The CDR3 region has the DNA TGTGCCAGCAGCCTTCGACAGATTAATGAAAAACTGTTTTTT. It yields the protein CASSLRQINEKLFF. V usage is TRBV5-6 and J usage is TRBJ1-4; D may be TRBD1 (5 bases). V was pared by 4 bases and J by 4 bases, with 11 bases between. This CDR3 comprises 14 residues. Germline V gene sequence: CDR1 SGHDT, CDR2 YYEEEE.

This chain uses TRBV19 with TRBJ1-2; 8 bases align to TRBD1. V was clipped by 4 bases and J by 4 bases; unmatched bases: 5. The length of the CDR3 is 14 residues. Germline values: CDR1 LNHDA, CDR2 SQIVND (reference sequence). CDR3 amino acids: CASSTPGGGYGYTF. The CDR3 DNA sequence: TGTGCCAGTAGTACACCAGGGGGCGGCTATGGCTACACCTTC.

The rearrangement joins TRBV10-3 to TRBJ1-1, with TRBD1 as a possible D gene (5 bases). The ends were cut back, 3 bases at V and 2 bases at J, with 7 bases in the middle. This CDR3 comprises 13 residues. CDR1 is ENHRY and CDR2 is SYGVKD in the germline V gene. The CDR3 DNA follows: TGTGCCATCAGTGAAGACAGAAACACTGAAGCTTTCTTT. Protein product: CAISEDRNTEAFF.

The rearrangement uses TRBV7-6 and TRBJ1-5; weak D call: TRBD1 (6 bases). This CDR3 comprises 16 residues. The V end was cut by 5 bases, the J end by 2 bases, with 16 bases between. Germline lookup yields CDR1 SGHVS and CDR2 FNYEAQ. The chain's CDR3 is CASSPGEGLGNQPQHF. The DNA of the CDR3 is TGTGCCAGCAGCCCAGGGGAAGGGCTGGGCAATCAGCCCCAGCATTTT.

The chain has TRBV6-5 and TRBJ1-1; tentatively, D is TRBD1 (6 bases). This CDR3 has 14 residues. Germline V lookup: CDR1 MNHEY, CDR2 SVGAGI. V was cut by 5 bases and J by 3 bases, with 13 bases left in between. The CDR3 region has the DNA TGTGCCAGCAGTCCCCGGGGGGGCGACACTGAAGCTTTCTTT. The encoded protein is CASSPRGGDTEAFF.

The CDR3 protein is CASSLLALAPAALHF. CDR3 DNA: TGTGCCAGCAGTTTATTGGCCCTAGCTCCAGCGGCCCTCCACTTT. The chain links TRBV27 to TRBJ1-6; no clear D gene. Germline CDR1 MNHEY, CDR2 SMNVEV (reference sequence). The CDR3 loop spans 15 amino acids. The V end lost 1 base, the J end lost 14 bases, and 18 bases lay between the germline ends.

V usage is TRBV7-9 and J usage is TRBJ1-2, with 7 bases fitting TRBD1. From germline, CDR1 is SEHNR and CDR2 FQNEAQ (reference sequence). With 9 bases clipped from V and 3 bases from J, the junction kept 1 base outside the gene matches. The CDR3 is 11 amino acids. The CDR3 region is CASTGDYGYTF. DNA of the CDR3: TGTGCCAGTACAGGGGACTATGGCTACACCTTC.

This chain links TRBV14 with TRBJ2-5; D is possibly TRBD2 (6 bases). Germline CDR1 is SGHDN and CDR2 is FVKESK. V lost 2 bases, J lost 5 bases, and 9 bases lay in between. CDR3 length: 13 amino acids. The DNA for the CDR3 is TGTGCCAGCAGCCAACAGGAGGGGGAGACCCAGTACTTC. Protein product: CASSQQEGETQYF.

This clone came up once. The J gene is TRBJ2-7, the V gene TRBV28, with D perhaps matching TRBD1 (5 bases). The V end lost 5 bases, the J end lost 6 bases, and 17 bases lay between the germline ends. The CDR3 loop spans 14 amino acids. Germline assignment: CDR1 MDHEN and CDR2 SYDVKM. As DNA, the CDR3 is TGTGCCAGCAGTGACCACTCAGGGTGGGCCGAGCAGTACTTC. It is translated as CASSDHSGWAEQYF.

The rearrangement joins TRBV27 to TRBJ2-4, with a weak D call TRBD2 (5 bases). This CDR3 is 15 amino acids long. Trimming cost V 3 bases and J 3 bases, with 12 bases left between them. Germline V CDR1 and CDR2: MNHEY, SMNVEV (reference sequence). CDR3 sequence (DNA): TGTGCCAGCAGTTTTGCCACGGGATACAAAAACATTCAGTACTTC. Translating gives CASSFATGYKNIQYF.

The chain recombines TRBV6-5 with TRBJ1-2; the match to TRBD1 covers 7 bases. With V trimmed by 10 bases and J by 2 bases, 4 bases remained unmatched. This CDR3 has 12 residues. Germline V CDR1 and CDR2: MNHEY, SVGAGI. The CDR3 coding sequence is TGTGCCATCAAGGGACAGAACTATGGCTACACCTTC. Translating gives CAIKGQNYGYTF.

The CDR3 loop reads CASRGDTSSYNEQFF. The CDR3 DNA is TGTGCCAGCAGAGGGGACACCAGCTCCTACAATGAGCAGTTCTTC. The chain carries TRBV9 and TRBJ2-1, with D possibly being TRBD1 (6 bases). V was pared by 5 bases and J by 0 bases, with 12 bases between. The germline CDR1 and CDR2 sequences are SGDLS and YYNGEE. This CDR3 is 15 amino acids long.

The CDR3 nucleotides read TGTGCCAGTAGTCCCAGGGTGGGCACAGATACGCAGTATTTT. It codes for CASSPRVGTDTQYF. The chain carries TRBV19 and TRBJ2-3, with TRBD1 as a possible D gene (5 bases). V dropped 5 bases and J dropped 1 base, with 10 bases sitting between them. Germline CDR1 LNHDA, CDR2 SQIVND (reference sequence). This CDR3 has 14 amino acids.

This clone was seen only once. The chain combines TRBV7-2 with TRBJ2-1; the D gene is possibly TRBD2 (6 bases). Trimming took off 5 bases at V and 14 bases at J, with 19 bases between the two ends. The CDR3 has 13 amino acids. CDR1 and CDR2 (germline): SGHTA, FQGNSA. In DNA form, the CDR3 reads TGTGCCAGCAGCCCCAATCTTGGACTAAGGGAGTTCTTC. Its translation is CASSPNLGLREFF.